The clone carrying this T cell receptor beta chain was counted a single time. Sequencing was performed with immunoSEQ multiplex PCR; in TCRdb, only in-frame clones are kept and a portion is missing. Of fewer than 70,000 clones in the sample, roughly 91% were seen once. These data belong to a study of PD-1 blockade in classical Hodgkin lymphoma. This CDR3 spans 14 amino acids. Germline-derived CDR1 and CDR2 are SEHNR and FQNEAQ (reference sequence). J was trimmed by 8 bases and V by 4 bases; bases with no gene match: 8. Following autologous stem cell transplantation, relapse occurred in every patient, and exposure to brentuximab vedotin varied.

The sequencing here drew on peripheral blood mononuclear cells (PBMCs), taken before the second cycle of nivolumab. The V gene is TRBV7-9, the J gene TRBJ1-2, with TRBD1 identical over 9 bases. The origin of this receptor is a human donor with classical Hodgkin lymphoma. The CDR3 loop reads CASSSWTGDIGYTF. CDR3 DNA sequence: TGTGCCAGCAGCTCTTGGACAGGGGACATCGGCTACACCTTC.